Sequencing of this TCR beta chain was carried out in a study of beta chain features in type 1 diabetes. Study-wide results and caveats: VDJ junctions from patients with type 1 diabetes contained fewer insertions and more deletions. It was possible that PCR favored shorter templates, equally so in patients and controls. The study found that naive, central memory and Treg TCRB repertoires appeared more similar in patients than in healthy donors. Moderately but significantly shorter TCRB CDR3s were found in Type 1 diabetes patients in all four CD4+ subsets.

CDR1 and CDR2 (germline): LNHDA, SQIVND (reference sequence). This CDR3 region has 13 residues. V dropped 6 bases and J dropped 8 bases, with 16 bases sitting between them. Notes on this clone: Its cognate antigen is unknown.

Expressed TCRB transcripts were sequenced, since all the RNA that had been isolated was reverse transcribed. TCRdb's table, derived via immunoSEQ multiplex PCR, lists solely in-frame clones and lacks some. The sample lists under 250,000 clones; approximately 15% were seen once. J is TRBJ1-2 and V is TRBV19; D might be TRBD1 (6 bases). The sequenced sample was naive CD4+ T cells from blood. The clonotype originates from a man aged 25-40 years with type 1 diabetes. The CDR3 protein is CASSWTDYPGYTF. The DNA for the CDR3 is TGTGCCAGTAGCTGGACAGACTATCCCGGCTACACCTTC.